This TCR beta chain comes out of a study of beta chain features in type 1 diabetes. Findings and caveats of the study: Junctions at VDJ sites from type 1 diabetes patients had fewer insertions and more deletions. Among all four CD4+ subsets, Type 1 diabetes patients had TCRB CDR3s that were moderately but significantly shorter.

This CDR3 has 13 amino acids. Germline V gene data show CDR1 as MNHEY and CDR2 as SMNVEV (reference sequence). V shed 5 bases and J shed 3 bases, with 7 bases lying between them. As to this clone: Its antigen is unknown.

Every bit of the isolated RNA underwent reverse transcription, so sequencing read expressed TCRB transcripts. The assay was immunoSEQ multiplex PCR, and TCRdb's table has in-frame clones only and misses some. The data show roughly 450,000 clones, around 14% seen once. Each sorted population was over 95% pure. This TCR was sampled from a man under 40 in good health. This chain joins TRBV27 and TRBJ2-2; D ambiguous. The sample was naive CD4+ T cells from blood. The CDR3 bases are TGTGCCAGCAGTCCCCACCACACCGGGGAGCTGTTTTTT. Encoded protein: CASSPHHTGELFF.